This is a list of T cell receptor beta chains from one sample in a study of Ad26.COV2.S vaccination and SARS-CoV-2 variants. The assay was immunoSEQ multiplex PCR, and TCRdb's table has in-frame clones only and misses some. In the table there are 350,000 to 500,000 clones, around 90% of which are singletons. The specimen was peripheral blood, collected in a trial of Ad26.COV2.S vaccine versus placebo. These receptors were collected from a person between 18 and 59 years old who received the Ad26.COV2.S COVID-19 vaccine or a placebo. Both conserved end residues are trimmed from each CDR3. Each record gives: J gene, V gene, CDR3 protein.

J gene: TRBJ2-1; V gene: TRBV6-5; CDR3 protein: ASSSTSWLEQF
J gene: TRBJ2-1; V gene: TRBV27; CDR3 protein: ASSRWGGGLNSYNEQF
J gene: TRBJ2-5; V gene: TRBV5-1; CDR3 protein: ASSLGLAGVGQETQY
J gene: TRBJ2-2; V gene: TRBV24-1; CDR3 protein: ATSDRRTGGNTGELF
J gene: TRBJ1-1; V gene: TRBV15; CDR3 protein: ATSSSLEGGGTEAF
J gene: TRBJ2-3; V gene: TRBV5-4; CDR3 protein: ASSSGGSLLTATQY
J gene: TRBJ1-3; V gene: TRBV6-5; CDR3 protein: ASGTEEGSTIY
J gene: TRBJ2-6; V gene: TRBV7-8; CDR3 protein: ASSSYSGANVLT
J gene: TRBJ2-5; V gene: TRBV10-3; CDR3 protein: AISEKADYTGETQY
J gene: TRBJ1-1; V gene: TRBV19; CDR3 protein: ASRGLGRVWMNTEAF
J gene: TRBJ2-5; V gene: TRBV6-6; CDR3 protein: ASSPQETQY
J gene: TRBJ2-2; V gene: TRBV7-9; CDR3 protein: ASSSEAVFTGELF
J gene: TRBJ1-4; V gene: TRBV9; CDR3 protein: ASSVDEINEKLF
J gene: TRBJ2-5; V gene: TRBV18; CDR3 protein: ASSQGTGEETQY
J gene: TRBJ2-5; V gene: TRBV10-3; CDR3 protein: AISEWTVGETQY
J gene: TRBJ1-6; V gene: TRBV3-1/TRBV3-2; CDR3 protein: ASSRGTVENSPLH
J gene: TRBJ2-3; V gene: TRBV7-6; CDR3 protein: ASSLAVTTSGRAWTDTQY
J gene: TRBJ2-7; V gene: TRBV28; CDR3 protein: ASSWSSLYEQY
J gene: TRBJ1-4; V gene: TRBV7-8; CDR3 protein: ASSASGSTTNEKLF
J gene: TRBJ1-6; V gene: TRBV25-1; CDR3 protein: ASRPPGGWNSPLH
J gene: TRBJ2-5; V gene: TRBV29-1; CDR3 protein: SVVIVGFGETQY
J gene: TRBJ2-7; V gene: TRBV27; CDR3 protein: ASSLSPGQGPYEQY
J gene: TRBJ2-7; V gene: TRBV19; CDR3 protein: ASRGLGEQY
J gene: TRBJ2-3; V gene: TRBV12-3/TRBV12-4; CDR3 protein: AGRGQESDTQY
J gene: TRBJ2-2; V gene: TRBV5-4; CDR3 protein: ASSLWAGELF
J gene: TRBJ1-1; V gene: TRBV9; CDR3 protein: ASSVALGFEAF
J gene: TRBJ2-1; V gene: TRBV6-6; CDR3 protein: ASSSRQVGSPNEQF
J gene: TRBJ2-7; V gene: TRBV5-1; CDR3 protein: ASREVHEQY
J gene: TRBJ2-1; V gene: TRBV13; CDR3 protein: ASSLGGYRGSSYNEQF